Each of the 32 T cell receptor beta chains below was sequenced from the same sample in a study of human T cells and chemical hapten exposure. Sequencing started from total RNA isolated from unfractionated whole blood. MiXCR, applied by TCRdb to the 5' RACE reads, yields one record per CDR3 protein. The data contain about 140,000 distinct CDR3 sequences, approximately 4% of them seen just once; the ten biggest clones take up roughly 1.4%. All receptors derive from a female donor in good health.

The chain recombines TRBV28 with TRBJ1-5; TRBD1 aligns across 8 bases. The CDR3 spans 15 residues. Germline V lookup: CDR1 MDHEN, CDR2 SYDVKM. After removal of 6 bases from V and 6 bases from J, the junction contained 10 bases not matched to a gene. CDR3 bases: TGTGCCAGCAGAGCCGGACAGGGAATAGGTCAGCCCCAGCATTTT. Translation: CASRAGQGIGQPQHF.

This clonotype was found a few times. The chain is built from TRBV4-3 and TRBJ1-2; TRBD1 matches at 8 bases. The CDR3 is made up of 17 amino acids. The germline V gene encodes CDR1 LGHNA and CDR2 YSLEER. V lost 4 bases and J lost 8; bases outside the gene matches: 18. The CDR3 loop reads CASSPRTGAGGAGGYTF. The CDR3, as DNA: TGCGCCAGCAGCCCCAGAACGGGGGCAGGGGGCGCGGGAGGCTACACCTTC.

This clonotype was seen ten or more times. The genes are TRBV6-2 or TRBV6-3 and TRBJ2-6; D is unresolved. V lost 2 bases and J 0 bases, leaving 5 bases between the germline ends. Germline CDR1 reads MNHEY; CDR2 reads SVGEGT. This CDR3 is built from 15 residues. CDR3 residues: CASSYRPSGANVLTF. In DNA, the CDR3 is TGTGCCAGCAGTTACAGACCCTCTGGGGCCAACGTCCTGACTTTC.

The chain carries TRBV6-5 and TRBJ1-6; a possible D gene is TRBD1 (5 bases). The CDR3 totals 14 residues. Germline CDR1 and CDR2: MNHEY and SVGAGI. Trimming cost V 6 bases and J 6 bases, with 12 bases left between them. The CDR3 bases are TGTGCCAGCAGCGTCCGGGACCCTAATTCACCCCTCCACTTT. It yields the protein CASSVRDPNSPLHF.

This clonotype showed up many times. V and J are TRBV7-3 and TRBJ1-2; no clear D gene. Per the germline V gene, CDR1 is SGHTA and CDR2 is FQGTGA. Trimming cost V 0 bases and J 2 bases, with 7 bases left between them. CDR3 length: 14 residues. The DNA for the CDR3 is TGTGCCAGCAGCTTAACGGGTCAGAACTATGGCTACACCTTC. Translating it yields CASSLTGQNYGYTF.

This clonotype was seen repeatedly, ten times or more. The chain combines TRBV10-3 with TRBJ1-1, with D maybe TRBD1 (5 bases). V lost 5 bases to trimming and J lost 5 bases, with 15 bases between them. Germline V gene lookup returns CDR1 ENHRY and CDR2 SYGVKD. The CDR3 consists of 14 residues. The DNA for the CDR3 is TGTGCCATCAGTAGAGACGGGGGAACAACTGAAGCTTTCTTT. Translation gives CAISRDGGTTEAFF.

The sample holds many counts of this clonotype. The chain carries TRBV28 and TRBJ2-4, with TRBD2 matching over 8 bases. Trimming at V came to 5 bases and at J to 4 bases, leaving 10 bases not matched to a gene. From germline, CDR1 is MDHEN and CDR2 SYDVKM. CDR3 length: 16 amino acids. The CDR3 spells CASSLPGGGEKNIQYF. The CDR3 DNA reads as TGTGCCAGCAGTCTCCCCGGGGGGGGAGAAAAAAACATTCAGTACTTC. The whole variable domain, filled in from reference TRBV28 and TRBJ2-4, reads DVKVTQSSRYLVKRTGEKVFLECVQDMDHENMFWYRQDPGLGLRLIYFSYDVKMKEKGDIPEGYSVSREKKERFSLILESASTNQTSMYLCASSLPGGGEKNIQYFGAGTRLSVL.

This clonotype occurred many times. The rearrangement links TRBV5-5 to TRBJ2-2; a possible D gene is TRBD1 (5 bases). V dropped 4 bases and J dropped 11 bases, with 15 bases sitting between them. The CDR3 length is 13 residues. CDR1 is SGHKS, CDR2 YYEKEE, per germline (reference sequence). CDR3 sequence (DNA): TGTGCCAGCAGCCTCTCCCAGTGGACAGAGCTGTTTTTT. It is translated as CASSLSQWTELFF.

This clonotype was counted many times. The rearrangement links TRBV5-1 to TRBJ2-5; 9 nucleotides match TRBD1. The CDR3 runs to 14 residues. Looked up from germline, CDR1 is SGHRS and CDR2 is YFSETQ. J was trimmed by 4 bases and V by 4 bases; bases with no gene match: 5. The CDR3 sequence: CASSRGQGGETQYF. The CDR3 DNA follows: TGCGCCAGCAGCCGGGGACAGGGTGGAGAGACCCAGTACTTC.

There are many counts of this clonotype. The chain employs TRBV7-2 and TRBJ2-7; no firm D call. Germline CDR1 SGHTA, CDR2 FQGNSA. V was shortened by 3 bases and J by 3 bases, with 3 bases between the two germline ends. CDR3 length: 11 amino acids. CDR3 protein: CASSLYYEQYF. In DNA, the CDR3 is TGTGCCAGCAGCTTGTACTACGAGCAGTACTTC.

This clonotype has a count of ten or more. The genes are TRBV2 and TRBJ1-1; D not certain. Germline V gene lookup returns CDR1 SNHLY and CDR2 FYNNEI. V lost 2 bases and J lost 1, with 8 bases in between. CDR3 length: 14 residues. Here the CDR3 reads CASSETGENTEAFF. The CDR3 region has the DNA TGTGCCAGCAGTGAAACGGGAGAGAACACTGAAGCTTTCTTT.

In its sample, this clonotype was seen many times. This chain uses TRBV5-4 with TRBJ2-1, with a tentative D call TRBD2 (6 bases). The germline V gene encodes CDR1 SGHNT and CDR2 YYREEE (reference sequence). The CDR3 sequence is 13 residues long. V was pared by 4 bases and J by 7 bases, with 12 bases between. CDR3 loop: CASSPRGVNEQFF. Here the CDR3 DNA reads TGTGCCAGCAGCCCGCGCGGGGTTAATGAGCAGTTCTTC.

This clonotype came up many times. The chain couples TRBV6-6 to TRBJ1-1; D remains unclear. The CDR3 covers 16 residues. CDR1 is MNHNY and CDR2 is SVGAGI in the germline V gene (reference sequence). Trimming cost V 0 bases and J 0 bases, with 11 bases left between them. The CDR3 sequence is CASSYSIGRMNTEAFF. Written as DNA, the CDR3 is TGTGCCAGCAGTTACTCTATTGGACGGATGAACACTGAAGCTTTCTTT.

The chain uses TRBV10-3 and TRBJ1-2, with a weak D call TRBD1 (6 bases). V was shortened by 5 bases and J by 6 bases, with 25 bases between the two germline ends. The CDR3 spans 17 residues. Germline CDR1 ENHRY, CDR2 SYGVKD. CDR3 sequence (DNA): TGTGCCATCAGTTCAGGGGTCTATAAGGTCGGTGGGAATGGCTACACCTTC. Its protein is CAISSGVYKVGGNGYTF.

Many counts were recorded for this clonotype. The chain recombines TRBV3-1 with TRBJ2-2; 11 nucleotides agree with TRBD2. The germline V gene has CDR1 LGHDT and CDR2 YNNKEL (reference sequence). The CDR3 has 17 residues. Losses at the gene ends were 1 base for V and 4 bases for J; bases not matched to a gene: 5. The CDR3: CASSQGPGLAVTGELFF. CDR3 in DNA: TGTGCCAGCAGCCAAGGTCCGGGACTAGCGGTCACCGGGGAGCTGTTTTTT.

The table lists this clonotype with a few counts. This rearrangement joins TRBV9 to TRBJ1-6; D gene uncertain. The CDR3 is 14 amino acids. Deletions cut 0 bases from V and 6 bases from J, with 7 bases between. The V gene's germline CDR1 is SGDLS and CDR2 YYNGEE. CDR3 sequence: CASSVGRCNSPLHF. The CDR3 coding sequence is TGTGCCAGCAGCGTAGGCAGATGTAATTCACCCCTCCACTTT.

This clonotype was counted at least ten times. The CDR3 coding sequence is TGCAGTGCTAAAGAGGGATCTTACTCTGGAAACACCATATATTTT. This encodes CSAKEGSYSGNTIYF. V is TRBV20-1 and J is TRBJ1-3; no reliable D call. Per germline, CDR1 DFQATT and CDR2 SNEGSKA (reference sequence). Trimming left V 4 bases short and J 0 bases short, with 13 bases between. The CDR3 runs 15 residues.

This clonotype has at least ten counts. CDR3 nucleotide sequence: TGTGCCAGCAGCTTCGGACAGGGGGCGGTCGGCTACACCTTC. Its translation is CASSFGQGAVGYTF. The chain carries TRBV7-9 and TRBJ1-2; 11 nucleotides align to TRBD1. CDR3 length: 14 amino acids. Germline V gene lookup returns CDR1 SEHNR and CDR2 FQNEAQ (reference sequence). Trimming took 3 bases from V and 8 from J; bases not matched to a gene: 5.

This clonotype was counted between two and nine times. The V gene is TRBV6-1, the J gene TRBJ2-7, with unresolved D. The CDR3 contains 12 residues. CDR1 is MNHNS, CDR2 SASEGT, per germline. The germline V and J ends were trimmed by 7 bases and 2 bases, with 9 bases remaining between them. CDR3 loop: CASMDQPYEQYF. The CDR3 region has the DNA TGTGCCAGCATGGACCAACCCTACGAGCAGTACTTC.

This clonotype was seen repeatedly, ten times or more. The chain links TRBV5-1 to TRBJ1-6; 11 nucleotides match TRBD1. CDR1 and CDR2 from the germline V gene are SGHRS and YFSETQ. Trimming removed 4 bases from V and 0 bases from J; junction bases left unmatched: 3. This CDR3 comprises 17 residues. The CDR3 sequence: CASSGGTGGSYNSPLHF. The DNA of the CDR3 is TGCGCCAGCAGCGGAGGGACAGGGGGCTCCTATAATTCACCCCTCCACTTT.

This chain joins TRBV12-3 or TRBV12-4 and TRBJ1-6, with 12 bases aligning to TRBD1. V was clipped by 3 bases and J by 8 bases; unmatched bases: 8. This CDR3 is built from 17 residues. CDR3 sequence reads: CASSLDGGTGGDSPLHF. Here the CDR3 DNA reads TGTGCCAGCAGTTTGGACGGAGGGACAGGGGGCGATTCACCCCTCCACTTT.

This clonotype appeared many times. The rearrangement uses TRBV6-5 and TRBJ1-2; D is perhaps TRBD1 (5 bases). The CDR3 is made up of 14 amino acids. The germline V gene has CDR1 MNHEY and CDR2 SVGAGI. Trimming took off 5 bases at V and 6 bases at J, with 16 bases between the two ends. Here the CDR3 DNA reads TGTGCCAGCAGTAACTGGGGCAGGGATGATGGCTACACCTTC. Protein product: CASSNWGRDDGYTF.

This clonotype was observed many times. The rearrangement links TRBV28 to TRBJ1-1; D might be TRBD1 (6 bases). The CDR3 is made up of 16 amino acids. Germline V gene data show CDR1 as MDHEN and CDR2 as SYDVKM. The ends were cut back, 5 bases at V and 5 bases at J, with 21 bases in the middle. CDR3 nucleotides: TGTGCCAGCAGTCCTCAGGCAGCGGGGGCTCGGACTGAAGCTTTCTTT. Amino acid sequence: CASSPQAAGARTEAFF. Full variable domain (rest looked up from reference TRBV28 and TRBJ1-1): DVKVTQSSRYLVKRTGEKVFLECVQDMDHENMFWYRQDPGLGLRLIYFSYDVKMKEKGDIPEGYSVSREKKERFSLILESASTNQTSMYLCASSPQAAGARTEAFFGQGTRLTVV.

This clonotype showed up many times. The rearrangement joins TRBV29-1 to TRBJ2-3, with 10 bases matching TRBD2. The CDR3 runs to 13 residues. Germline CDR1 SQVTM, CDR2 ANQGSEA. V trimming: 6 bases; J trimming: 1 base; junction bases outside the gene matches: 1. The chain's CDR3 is CSVGTSGTDTQYF. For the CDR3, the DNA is TGCAGCGTAGGGACTAGCGGCACAGATACGCAGTATTTT.

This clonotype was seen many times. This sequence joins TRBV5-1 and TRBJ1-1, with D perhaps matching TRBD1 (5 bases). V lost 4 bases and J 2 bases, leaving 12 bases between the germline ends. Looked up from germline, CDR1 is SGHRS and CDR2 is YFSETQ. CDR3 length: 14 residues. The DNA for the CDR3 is TGCGCCAGCAGCCTGACGACAGAAAACACTGAAGCTTTCTTT. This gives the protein CASSLTTENTEAFF.

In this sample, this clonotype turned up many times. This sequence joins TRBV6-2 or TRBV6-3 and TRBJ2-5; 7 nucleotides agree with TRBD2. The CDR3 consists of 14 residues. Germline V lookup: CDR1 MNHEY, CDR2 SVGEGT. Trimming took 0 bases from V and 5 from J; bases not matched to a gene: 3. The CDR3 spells CASSYSRETETQYF. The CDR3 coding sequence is TGTGCCAGCAGTTACTCGCGGGAGACGGAGACCCAGTACTTC.

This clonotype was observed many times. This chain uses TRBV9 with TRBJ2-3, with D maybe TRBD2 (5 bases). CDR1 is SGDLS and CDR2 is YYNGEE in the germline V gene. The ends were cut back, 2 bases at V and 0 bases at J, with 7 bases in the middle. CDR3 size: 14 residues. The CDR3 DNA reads TGTGCCAGCAGCGTGCGGACTAGCACAGATACGCAGTATTTT. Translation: CASSVRTSTDTQYF.

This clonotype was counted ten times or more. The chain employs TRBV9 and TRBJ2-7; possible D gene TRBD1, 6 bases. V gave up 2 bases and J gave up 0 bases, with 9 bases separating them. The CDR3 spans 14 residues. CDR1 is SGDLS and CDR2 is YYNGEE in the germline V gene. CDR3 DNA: TGTGCCAGCAGCGTTGGACAGCTCTCCTACGAGCAGTACTTC. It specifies CASSVGQLSYEQYF.

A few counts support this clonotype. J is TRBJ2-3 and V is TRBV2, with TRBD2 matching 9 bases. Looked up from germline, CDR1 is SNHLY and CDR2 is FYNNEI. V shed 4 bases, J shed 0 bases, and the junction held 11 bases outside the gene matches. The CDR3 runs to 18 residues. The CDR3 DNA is TGTGCCAGCAGTGTTTCAGCTAGCGGGGAAGTGAGCACAGATACGCAGTATTTT. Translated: CASSVSASGEVSTDTQYF.

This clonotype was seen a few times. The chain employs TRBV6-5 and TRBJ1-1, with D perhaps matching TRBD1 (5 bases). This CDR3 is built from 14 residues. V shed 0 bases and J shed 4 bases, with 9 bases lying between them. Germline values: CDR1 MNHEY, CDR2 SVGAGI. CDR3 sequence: CASSYSRGSTEAFF. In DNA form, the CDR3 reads TGTGCCAGCAGTTACTCGAGGGGATCCACTGAAGCTTTCTTT.

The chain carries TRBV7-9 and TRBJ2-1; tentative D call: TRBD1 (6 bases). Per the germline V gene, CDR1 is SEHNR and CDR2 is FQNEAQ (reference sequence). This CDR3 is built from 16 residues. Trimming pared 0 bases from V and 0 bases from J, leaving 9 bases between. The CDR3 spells CASSLATGTSYNEQFF. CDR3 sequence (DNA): TGTGCCAGCAGCTTAGCAACAGGGACCTCCTACAATGAGCAGTTCTTC.

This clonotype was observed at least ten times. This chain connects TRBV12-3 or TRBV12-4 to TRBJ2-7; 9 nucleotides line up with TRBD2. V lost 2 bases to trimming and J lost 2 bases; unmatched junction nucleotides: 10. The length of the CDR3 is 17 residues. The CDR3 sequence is CASSLLSLRGGTYEQYF. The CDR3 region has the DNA TGTGCCAGCAGTTTATTGTCCCTGCGGGGGGGTACCTACGAGCAGTACTTC.